This TCR beta chain was retrieved from a study of T cell responses to AZD1222 COVID-19 vaccine. Study-level results: Baseline seropositivity characterized only a handful of AZD1222 recipients. Sampled repertoires all dated from after the peak T cell response.

This CDR3 is built from 17 residues. CDR1 and CDR2 from the germline V gene are KGHSH and LQKENI. Trimming removed 1 base from V and 0 bases from J, with 10 bases in between. With regard to this clone: Its antigen is unidentified.

Clones were read by immunoSEQ multiplex PCR, and TCRdb kept only the in-frame ones, dropping some. The profile shows more than 110,000 clones, 80% to 95% of them singletons. The chain combines TRBV18 with TRBJ2-6, with TRBD2 as a possible D gene (6 bases). Material: peripheral blood, obtained on day 0 of AZD1222 vaccination. The clonotype originates from an adult in good health. The CDR3 spells CASSPLSGPSGANVLTF. In nucleotides, the CDR3 is TGTGCCAGCTCACCACTAAGCGGGCCCTCTGGGGCCAACGTCCTGACTTTC.